The clone carrying this TCR beta chain was recorded a few times. No antigen is known for it. The sample comes from a study of cytomegalovirus exposure and HLA in healthy donors. Study results and limitations: Through in vitro validation, three CMV-associated chains were shown to be specific for CMV antigens.

Primers for the PCR totalled 60 Vbeta and 13 Jbeta. Generated by immunoSEQ multiplex PCR, the TCRdb table keeps only in-frame clones and is missing some. The repertoire consists of about 170,000 clones, with 75% occurring once and the leading ten covering just under 3%. From germline, CDR1 is SGHVS and CDR2 FQNEAQ. The CDR3 totals 19 residues. The V gene lost 2 bases and the J gene lost 5 bases, with 27 bases spanning the gap. The source is a woman aged 50 to 60 in good health and CMV-seropositive. Sequencing was carried out using PBMCs. This chain connects TRBV7-8 to TRBJ2-5; a possible D gene is TRBD2 (5 bases). The DNA of the CDR3 is TGTGCCAGCAGCTTAACGTTATCGGAAAGCTTACTCCCGGGGGAGACCCAGTACTTC. Its protein is CASSLTLSESLLPGETQYF.